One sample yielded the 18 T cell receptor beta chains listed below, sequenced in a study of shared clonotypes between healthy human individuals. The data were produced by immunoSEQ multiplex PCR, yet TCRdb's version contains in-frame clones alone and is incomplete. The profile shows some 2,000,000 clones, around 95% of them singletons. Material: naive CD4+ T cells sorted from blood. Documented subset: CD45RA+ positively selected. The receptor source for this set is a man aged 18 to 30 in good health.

The CDR3 is CATSSLFTEAFF. The CDR3 DNA follows: TGTGCCACCAGCAGCCTTTTCACTGAAGCTTTCTTT. The chain couples TRBV15 to TRBJ1-1; no definite D call. CDR3 length: 12 amino acids. Germline CDR1 LNHNV, CDR2 YYDKDF (reference sequence). V shed 3 bases and J shed 4 bases, with 6 bases lying between them.

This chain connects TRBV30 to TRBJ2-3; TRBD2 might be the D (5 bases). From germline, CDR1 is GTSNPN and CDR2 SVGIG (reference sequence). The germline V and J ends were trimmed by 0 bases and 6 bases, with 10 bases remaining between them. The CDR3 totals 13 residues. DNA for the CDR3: TGTGCCTGGAGTGTCCCCTTAGCGGATACGCAGTATTTT. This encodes CAWSVPLADTQYF.

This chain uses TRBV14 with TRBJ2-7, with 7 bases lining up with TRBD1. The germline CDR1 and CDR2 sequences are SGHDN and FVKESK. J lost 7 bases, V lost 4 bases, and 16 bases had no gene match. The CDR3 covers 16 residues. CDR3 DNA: TGTGCCAGCAGCCGCCCGACAGGGCTCAACCGCCCTGAGCAGTACTTC. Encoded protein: CASSRPTGLNRPEQYF.

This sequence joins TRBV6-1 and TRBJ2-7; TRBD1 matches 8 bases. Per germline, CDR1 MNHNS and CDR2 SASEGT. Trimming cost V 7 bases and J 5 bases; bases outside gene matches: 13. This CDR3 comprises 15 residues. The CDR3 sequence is CASTAGGVGTDEQYF. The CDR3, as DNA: TGTGCCAGCACGGCAGGGGGCGTCGGTACGGACGAGCAGTACTTC.

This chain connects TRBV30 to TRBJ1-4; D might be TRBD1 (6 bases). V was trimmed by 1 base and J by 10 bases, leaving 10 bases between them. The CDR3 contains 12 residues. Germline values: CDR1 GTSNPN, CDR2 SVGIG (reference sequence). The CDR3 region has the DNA TGTGCCTGGAGTGACAGGGAGGGAAAACTGTTTTTT. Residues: CAWSDREGKLFF.

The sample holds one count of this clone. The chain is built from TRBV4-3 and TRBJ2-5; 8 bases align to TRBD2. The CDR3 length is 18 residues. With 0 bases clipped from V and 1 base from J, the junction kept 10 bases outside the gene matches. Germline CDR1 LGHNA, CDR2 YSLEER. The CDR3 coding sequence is TGCGCCAGCAGCCAAGATCTTGTTCTAGCGGGCTTCCAAGAGACCCAGTACTTC. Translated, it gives CASSQDLVLAGFQETQYF.

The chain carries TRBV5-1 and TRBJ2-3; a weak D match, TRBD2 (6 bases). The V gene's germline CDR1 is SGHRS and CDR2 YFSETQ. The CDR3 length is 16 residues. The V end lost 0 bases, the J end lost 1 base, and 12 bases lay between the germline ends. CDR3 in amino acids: CASSLASASGTDTQYF. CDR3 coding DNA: TGCGCCAGCAGCTTGGCCTCGGCTAGCGGCACAGATACGCAGTATTTT.

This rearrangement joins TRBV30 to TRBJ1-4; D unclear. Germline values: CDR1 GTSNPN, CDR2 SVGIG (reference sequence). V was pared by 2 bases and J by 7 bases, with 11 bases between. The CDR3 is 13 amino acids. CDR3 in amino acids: CAWSIGKAEKLFF. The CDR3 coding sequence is TGTGCCTGGAGTATCGGGAAGGCTGAAAAACTGTTTTTT.

The DNA for the CDR3 is TGTGCCAGTAGTATGTTAGGGGACGGACGCTATGGCTACACCTTC. Protein sequence: CASSMLGDGRYGYTF. This chain links TRBV19 with TRBJ1-2; a possible D gene is TRBD1 (5 bases). V lost 3 bases and J 4 bases, leaving 15 bases between the germline ends. The CDR3 consists of 15 residues. From germline, CDR1 is LNHDA and CDR2 SQIVND (reference sequence).

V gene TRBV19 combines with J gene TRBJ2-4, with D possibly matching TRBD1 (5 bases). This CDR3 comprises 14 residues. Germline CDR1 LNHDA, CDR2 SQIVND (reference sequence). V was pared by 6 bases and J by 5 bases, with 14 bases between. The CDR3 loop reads CASSPWGRQNIQYF. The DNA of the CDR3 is TGTGCCAGTAGCCCCTGGGGCAGACAAAACATTCAGTACTTC.

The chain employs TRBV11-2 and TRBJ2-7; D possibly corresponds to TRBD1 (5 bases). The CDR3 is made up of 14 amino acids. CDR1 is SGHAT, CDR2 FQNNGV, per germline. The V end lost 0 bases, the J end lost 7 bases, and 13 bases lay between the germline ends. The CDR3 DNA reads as TGTGCCAGCAGCTTAGACCCCCCCCCAGGGGAGCAGTACTTC. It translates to CASSLDPPPGEQYF.

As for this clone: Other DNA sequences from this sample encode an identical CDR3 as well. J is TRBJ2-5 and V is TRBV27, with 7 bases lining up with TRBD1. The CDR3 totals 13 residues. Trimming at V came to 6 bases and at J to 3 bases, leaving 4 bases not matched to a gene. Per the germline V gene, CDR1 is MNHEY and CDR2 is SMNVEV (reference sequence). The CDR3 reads CASSLTGKETQYF. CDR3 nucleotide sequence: TGTGCCAGCAGCCTGACAGGGAAAGAGACCCAGTACTTC.

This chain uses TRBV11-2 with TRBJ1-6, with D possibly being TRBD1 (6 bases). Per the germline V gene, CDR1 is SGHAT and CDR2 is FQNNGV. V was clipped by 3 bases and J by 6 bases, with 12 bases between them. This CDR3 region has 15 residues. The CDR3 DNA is TGTGCCAGCAGCTTGGAGGACAGCTTTAATTCACCCCTCCACTTT. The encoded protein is CASSLEDSFNSPLHF.

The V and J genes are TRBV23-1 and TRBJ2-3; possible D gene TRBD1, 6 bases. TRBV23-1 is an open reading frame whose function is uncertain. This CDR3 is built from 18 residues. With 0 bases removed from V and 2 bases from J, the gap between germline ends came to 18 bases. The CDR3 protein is CASSQSGFRGHNTDTQYF. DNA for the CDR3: TGCGCCAGCAGTCAATCGGGCTTTAGGGGACACAACACAGATACGCAGTATTTT.

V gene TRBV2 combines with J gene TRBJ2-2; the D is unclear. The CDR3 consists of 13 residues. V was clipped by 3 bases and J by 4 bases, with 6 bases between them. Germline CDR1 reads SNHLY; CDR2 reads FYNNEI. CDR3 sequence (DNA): TGTGCCAGCAGTGACCCGGCCACCGGGGAGCTGTTTTTT. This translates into CASSDPATGELFF.

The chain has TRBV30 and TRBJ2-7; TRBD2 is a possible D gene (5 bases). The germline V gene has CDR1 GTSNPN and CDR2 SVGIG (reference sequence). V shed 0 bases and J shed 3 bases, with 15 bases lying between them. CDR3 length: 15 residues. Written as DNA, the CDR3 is TGTGCCTGGAGTGTACGCATCGGGATAGGCTACGAGCAGTACTTC. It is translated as CAWSVRIGIGYEQYF.

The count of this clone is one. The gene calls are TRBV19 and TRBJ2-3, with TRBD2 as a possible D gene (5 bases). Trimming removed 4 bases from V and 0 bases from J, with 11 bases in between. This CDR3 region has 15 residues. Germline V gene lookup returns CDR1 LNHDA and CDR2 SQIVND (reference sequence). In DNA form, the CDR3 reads TGTGCCAGTAGTAAGACTATATATAGCACAGATACGCAGTATTTT. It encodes CASSKTIYSTDTQYF.

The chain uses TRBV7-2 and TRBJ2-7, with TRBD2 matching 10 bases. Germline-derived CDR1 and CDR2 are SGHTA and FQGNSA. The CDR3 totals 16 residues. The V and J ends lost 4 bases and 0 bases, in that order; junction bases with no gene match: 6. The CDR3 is CASSSTSGTDSYEQYF. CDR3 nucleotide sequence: TGTGCCAGCAGCTCAACTAGCGGGACCGACTCCTACGAGCAGTACTTC.